This T cell receptor (beta chain) comes out of a study of stem cell transplantation in POMP-related autoinflammatory disease. Study-wide results and caveats: Unique TRB V-J gene pairings were limited in number in patients with PRAID.

This clone was observed once. Antigen unknown. Profiled with immunoSEQ multiplex PCR; TCRdb holds only in-frame clones, not every one. The table lists more than 25,000 clones, about 86% of them singletons, with 0.55% to 0.9% in the top ten. This CDR3 is built from 12 residues. Per the germline V gene, CDR1 is MDHEN and CDR2 is SYDVKM. Between the trimmed V and J ends, which lost 10 bases and 0 bases, there was a span of 7 bases. The specimen comprised CD4+ T cells from PBMCs, sampled before stem cell transplantation. The rearrangement links TRBV28 to TRBJ2-1; the D call may be TRBD1 or TRBD2 (5 bases each). The TCR was taken from a human donor with POMP-related autoinflammation and immune dysregulation (PRAID). CDR3 amino acids: CATGTSYNEQFF. The CDR3, as DNA: TGTGCCACCGGGACCTCCTACAATGAGCAGTTCTTC.